This TCR beta chain comes out of a study of T cells after yellow fever vaccination. Study as a whole: Preparation of the low-cell-number fractions used SMART-Seq v4 Ultra Low Input. Findings of the study overall: Among primary-vaccination clones, most reappeared after the booster, at around 97% for CD4 and roughly 88% for CD8.

TCRdb redid the calling of the 5' RACE reads with MiXCR, one entry per CDR3 protein. The sample records under 350,000 distinct CDR3 sequences, over 3.5% being singletons. For this clonotype: Its antigen is unknown.

The sample in question was PBMCs, obtained 5 days after the yellow fever booster vaccination. The clonotype originates from a young man who received the YFV17D yellow fever vaccine.

CDR3 DNA sequence: TGTGCCAGCAGCTTAGCATCGACTTCTGGAAACACCATATATTTT. Its protein product is CASSLASTSGNTIYF. The V call is TRBV7-2, the J call TRBJ1-3; the D is unclear. Germline CDR1 is SGHTA and CDR2 is FQGNSA. Deletions cut 0 bases from V and 1 base from J, with 7 bases between. The CDR3 sequence is 15 residues long.